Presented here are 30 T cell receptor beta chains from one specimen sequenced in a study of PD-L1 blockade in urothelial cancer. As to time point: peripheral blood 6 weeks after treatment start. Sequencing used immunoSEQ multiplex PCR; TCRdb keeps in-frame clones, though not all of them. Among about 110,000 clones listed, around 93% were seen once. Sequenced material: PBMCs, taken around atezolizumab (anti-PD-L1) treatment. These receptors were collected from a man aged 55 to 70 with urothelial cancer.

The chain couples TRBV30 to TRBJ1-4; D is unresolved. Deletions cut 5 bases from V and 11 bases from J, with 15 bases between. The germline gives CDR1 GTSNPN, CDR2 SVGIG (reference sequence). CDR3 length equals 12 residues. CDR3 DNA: TGTGCCTGGTCCCTTTATGGGGAGAAACTGTTTTTT. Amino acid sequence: CAWSLYGEKLFF. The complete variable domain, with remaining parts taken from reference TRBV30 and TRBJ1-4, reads SQTIHQWPATLVQPVGSPLSLECTVEGTSNPNLYWYRQAAGRGLQLLFYSVGIGQISSEVPQNLSASRPQDRQFILSSKKLLLSDSGFYLCAWSLYGEKLFFGSGTQLSVL.

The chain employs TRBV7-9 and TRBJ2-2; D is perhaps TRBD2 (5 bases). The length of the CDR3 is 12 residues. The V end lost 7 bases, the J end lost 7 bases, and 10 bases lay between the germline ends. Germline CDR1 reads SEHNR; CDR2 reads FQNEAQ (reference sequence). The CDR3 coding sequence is TGTGCCAGCACCTCGGGAAGCGGGGAGCTGTTTTTT. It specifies CASTSGSGELFF.

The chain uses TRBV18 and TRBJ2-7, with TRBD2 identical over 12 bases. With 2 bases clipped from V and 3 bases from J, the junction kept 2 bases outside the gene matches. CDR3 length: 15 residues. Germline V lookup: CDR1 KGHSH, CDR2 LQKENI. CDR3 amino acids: CASSPGLAGHYEQYF. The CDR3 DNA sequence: TGTGCCAGCTCACCAGGACTAGCGGGACACTACGAGCAGTACTTC.

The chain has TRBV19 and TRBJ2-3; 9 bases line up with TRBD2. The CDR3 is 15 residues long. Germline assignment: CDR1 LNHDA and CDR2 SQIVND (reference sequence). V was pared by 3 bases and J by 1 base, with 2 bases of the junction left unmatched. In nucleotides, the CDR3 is TGTGCCAGTAGTATTCTAGCGGGACGCACAGATACGCAGTATTTT. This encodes CASSILAGRTDTQYF.

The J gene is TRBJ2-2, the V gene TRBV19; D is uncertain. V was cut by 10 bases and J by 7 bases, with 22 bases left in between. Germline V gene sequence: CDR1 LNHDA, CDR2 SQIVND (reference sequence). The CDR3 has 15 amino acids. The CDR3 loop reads CATSAPGGSHGELFF. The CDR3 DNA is TGTGCCACCTCGGCTCCGGGTGGATCTCACGGGGAGCTGTTTTTT.

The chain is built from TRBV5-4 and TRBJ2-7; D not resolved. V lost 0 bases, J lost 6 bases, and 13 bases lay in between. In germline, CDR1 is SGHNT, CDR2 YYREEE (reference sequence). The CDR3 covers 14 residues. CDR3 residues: CASSLGRSYTEQYF. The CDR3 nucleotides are TGTGCCAGCAGCTTGGGCCGGAGCTATACCGAGCAGTACTTC.

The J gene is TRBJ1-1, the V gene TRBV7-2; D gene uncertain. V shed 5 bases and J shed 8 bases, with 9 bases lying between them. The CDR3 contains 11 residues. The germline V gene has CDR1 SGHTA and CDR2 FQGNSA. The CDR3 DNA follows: TGTGCCAGCAGCCTCCAGGTGGAAGCTTTCTTT. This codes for CASSLQVEAFF.

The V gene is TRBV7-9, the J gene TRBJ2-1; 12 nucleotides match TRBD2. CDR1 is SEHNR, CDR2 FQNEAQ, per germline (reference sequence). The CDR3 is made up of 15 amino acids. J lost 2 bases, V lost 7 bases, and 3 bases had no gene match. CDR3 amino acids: CASTSGRATYNEQFF. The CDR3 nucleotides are TGTGCCAGCACTAGCGGGAGGGCCACCTACAATGAGCAGTTCTTC.

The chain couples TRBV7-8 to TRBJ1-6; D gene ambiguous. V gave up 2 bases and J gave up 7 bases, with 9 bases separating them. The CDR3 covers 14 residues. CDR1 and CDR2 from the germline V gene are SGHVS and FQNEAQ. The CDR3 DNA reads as TGTGCCAGCAGCTTACGGGATCGGAATTCACCCCTCCACTTT. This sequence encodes CASSLRDRNSPLHF.

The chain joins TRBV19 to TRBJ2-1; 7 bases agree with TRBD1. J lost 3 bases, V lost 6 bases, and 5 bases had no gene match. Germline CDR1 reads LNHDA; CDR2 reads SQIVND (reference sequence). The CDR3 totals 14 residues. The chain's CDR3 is CASREQGYYNEQFF. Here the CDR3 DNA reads TGTGCCAGTAGGGAACAGGGGTACTACAATGAGCAGTTCTTC.

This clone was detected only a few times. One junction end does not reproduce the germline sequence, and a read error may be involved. The CDR3 DNA sequence: TGTGCCAGCAGCGTAGATAGGAACACTGAAGCTTTCTTT. Amino acid sequence: CASSVDRNTEAFF. The rearrangement uses TRBV11-3 and TRBJ1-1; D is uncertain. Germline V gene lookup returns CDR1 SGHNT and CDR2 YENEEA. The CDR3 sequence is 13 residues long.

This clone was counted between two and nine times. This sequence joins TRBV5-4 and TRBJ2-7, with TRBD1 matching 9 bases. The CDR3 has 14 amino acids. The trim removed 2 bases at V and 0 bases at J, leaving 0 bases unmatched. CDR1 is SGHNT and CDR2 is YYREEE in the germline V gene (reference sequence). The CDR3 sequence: CASSLQGASYEQYF. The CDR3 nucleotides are TGTGCCAGCAGCTTACAGGGGGCCTCCTACGAGCAGTACTTC.

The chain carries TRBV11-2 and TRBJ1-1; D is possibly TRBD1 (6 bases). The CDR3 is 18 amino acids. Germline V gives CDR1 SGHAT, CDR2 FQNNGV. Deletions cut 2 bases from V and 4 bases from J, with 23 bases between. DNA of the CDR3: TGTGCCAGCAGCTTAAGAGTAAAGGACAGAGAACGGGGCACTGAAGCTTTCTTT. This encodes CASSLRVKDRERGTEAFF.

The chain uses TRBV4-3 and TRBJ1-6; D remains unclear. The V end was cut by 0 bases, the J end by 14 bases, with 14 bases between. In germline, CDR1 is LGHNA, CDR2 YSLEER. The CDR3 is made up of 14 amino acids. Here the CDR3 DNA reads TGCGCCAGCAGCCAAGATTTCAGGCGAGGGACCCTCCACTTT. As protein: CASSQDFRRGTLHF.

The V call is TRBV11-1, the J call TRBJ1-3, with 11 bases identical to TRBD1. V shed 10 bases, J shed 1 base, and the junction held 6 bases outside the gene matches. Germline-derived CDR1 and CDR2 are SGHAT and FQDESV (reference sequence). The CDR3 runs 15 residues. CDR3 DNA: TGTGCCACTACGGACAGGGGGCTGTCTGGAAACACCATATATTTT. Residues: CATTDRGLSGNTIYF.

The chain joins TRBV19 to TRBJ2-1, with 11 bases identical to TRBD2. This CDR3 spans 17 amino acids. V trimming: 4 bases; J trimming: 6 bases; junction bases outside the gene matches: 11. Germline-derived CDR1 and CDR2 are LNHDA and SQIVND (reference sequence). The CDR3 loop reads CASSTDGLAGWVNEQFF. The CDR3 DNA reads TGTGCCAGTAGTACCGACGGACTAGCGGGTTGGGTCAATGAGCAGTTCTTC.

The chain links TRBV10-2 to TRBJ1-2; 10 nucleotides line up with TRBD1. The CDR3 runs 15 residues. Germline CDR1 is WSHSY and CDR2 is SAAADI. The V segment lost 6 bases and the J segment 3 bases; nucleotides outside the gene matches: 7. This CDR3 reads CASRATGTGDYGYTF. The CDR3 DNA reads TGCGCCAGCAGGGCGACCGGGACAGGGGACTATGGCTACACCTTC.

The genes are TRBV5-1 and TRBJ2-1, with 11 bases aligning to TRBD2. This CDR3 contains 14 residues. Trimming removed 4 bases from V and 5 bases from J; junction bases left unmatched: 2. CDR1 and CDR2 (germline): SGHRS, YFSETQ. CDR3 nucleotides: TGCGCCAGCAGCATAGCGGGAGGGGACAATGAGCAGTTCTTC. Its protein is CASSIAGGDNEQFF.

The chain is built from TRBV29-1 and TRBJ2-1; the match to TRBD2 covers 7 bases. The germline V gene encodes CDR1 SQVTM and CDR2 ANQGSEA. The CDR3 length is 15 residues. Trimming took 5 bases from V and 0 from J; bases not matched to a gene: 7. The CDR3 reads CSVFSGPSSYNEQFF. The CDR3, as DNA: TGCAGCGTTTTTAGCGGGCCAAGCTCCTACAATGAGCAGTTCTTC.

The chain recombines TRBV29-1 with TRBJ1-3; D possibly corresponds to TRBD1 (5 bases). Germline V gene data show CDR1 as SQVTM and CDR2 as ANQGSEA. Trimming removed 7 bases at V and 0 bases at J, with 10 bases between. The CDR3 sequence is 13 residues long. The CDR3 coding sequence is TGCAGCGGTCTAAGGGGCTCTGGAAACACCATATATTTT. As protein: CSGLRGSGNTIYF. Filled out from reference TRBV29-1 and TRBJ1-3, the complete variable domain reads SAVISQKPSRDICQRGTSLTIQCQVDSQVTMMFWYRQQPGQSLTLIATANQGSEATYESGFVIDKFPISRPNLTFSTLTVSNMSPEDSSIYLCSGLRGSGNTIYFGEGSWLTVV.

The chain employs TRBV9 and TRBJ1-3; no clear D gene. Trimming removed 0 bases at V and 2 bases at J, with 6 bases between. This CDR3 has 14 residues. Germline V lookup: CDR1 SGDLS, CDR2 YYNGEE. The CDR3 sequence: CASSVGATGNTIYF. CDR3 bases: TGTGCCAGCAGCGTAGGGGCCACTGGAAACACCATATATTTT.

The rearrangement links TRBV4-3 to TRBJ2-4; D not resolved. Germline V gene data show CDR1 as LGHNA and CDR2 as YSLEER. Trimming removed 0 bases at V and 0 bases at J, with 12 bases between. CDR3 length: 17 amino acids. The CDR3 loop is CASSQDYGVLAKNIQYF. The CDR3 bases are TGCGCCAGCAGCCAAGACTACGGAGTGCTAGCCAAAAACATTCAGTACTTC.

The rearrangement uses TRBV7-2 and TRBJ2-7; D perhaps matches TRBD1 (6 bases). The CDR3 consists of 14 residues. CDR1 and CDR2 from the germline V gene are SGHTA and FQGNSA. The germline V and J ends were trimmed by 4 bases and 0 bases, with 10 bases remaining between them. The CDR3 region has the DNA TGTGCCAGCAGCTGGGGGACATCCTCCTACGAGCAGTACTTC. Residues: CASSWGTSSYEQYF.

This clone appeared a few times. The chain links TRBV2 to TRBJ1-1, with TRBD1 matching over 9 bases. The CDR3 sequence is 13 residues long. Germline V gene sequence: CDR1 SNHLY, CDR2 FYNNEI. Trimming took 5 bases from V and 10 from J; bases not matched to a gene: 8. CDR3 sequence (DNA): TGTGCCAGCAGTACTACAGGGGGCGGGGGAGCTTTCTTT. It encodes CASSTTGGGGAFF.

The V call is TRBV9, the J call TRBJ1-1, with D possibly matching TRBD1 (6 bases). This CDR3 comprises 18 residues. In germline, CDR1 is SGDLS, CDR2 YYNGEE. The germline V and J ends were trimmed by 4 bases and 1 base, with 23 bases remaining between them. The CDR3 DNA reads TGTGCCAGCAGCCTACGGGACGGCAGGGGAATGACGAACACTGAAGCTTTCTTT. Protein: CASSLRDGRGMTNTEAFF.

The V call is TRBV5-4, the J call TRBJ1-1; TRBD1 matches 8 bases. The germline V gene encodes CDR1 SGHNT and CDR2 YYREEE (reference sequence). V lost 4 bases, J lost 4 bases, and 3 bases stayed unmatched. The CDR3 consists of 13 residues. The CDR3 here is CASSGDRGTEAFF. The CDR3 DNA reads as TGTGCCAGCAGCGGCGACAGGGGCACTGAAGCTTTCTTT. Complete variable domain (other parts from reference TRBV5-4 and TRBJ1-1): ETGVTQSPTHLIKTRGQQVTLRCSSQSGHNTVSWYQQALGQGPQFIFQYYREEENGRGNFPPRFSGLQFPNYSSELNVNALELDDSALYLCASSGDRGTEAFFGQGTRLTVV.

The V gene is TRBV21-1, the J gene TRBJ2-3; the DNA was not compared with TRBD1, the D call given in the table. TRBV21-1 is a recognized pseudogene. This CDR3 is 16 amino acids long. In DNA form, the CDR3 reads TGTGCCAGCAGAAAAAAGACAGGCACCCCCGCAGATACGCAGTATTTT. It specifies CASRKKTGTPADTQYF.

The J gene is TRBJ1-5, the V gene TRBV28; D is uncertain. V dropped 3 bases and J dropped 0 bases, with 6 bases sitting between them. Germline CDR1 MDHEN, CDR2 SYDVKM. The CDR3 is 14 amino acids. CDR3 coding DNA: TGTGCCAGCAGTTTGGGGAGTAGCAATCAGCCCCAGCATTTT. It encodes CASSLGSSNQPQHF.

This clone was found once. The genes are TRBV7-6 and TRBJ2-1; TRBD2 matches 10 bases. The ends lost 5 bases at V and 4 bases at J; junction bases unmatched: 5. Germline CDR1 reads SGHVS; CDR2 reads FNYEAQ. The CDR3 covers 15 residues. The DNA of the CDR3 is TGTGCCAGCAGCCCAGCGGGGGGGCTTTACAATGAGCAGTTCTTC. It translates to CASSPAGGLYNEQFF.

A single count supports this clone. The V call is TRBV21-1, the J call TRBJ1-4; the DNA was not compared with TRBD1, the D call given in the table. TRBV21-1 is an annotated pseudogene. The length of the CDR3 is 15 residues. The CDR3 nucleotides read TGTGCCAGCACAGTTTGCCTGGCAACTAATGAAAAACTGTTTTTT. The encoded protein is CASTVCLATNEKLFF.